Listed here are 15 T cell receptor beta chains from one sample, sequenced in a study of cytomegalovirus exposure and HLA in healthy donors. PCR employed 60 Vbeta and 13 Jbeta primers. The repertoire was sequenced with immunoSEQ multiplex PCR; TCRdb's copy has only in-frame clones and lacks some. Of roughly 100,000 clones listed, 75% to 85% were seen once; the top ten hold over 9%. Sequencing was performed on PBMCs. The receptors derive from a woman aged 18-30 years in good health and CMV-seropositive.

The chain links TRBV5-1 to TRBJ1-5; D unclear. The CDR3 length is 15 residues. V lost 3 bases and J 1 base, leaving 11 bases between the germline ends. From germline, CDR1 is SGHRS and CDR2 YFSETQ. The CDR3 bases are TGCGCCAGCAGCTCGGACGGGGTAAGCAATCAGCCCCAGCATTTT. Translation gives CASSSDGVSNQPQHF.

The chain links TRBV7-3 to TRBJ1-2; D is uncertain. Germline-derived CDR1 and CDR2 are SGHTA and FQGTGA. The V end lost 2 bases, the J end lost 6 bases, and 16 bases lay between the germline ends. The CDR3 has 15 residues. The CDR3 nucleotides read TGTGCCAGCAGCTTAGGAGGGCAGACCTCCCATGGCTACACCTTC. This encodes CASSLGGQTSHGYTF.

V is TRBV18 and J is TRBJ2-3, with TRBD1 identical over 10 bases. The CDR3 length is 15 residues. V dropped 6 bases and J dropped 2; count of bases not matched to a gene: 5. Germline lookup yields CDR1 KGHSH and CDR2 LQKENI. In DNA form, the CDR3 reads TGTGCCAGCTCCCCTGGACAGGGGGTCACAGATACGCAGTATTTT. This codes for CASSPGQGVTDTQYF.

The chain couples TRBV5-1 to TRBJ2-7; tentatively, D is TRBD1 (6 bases). Germline V gene data show CDR1 as SGHRS and CDR2 as YFSETQ. The ends were cut back, 0 bases at V and 1 base at J, with 11 bases in the middle. CDR3 size: 15 residues. The CDR3 reads CASSLDGGRSYEQYF. The CDR3 nucleotides read TGCGCCAGCAGCTTGGATGGGGGCAGGTCCTACGAGCAGTACTTC.

This sequence joins TRBV7-6 and TRBJ1-2; TRBD1 agrees at 11 bases. Trimming took 1 base from V and 7 from J; bases not matched to a gene: 8. The CDR3 runs 16 residues. CDR1 and CDR2 (germline): SGHVS, FNYEAQ. The CDR3 spells CASSLGTGGASSGYTF. The CDR3 DNA reads as TGTGCCAGCAGCTTAGGGACAGGGGGCGCGTCTTCTGGCTACACCTTC.

V gene TRBV28 combines with J gene TRBJ2-2; 8 bases fit TRBD1. Germline values: CDR1 MDHEN, CDR2 SYDVKM. The CDR3 sequence is 16 residues long. Losses at the gene ends were 6 bases for V and 1 base for J; bases not matched to a gene: 7. CDR3 sequence (DNA): TGTGCCAGCAGCTACCCCGGGACAGGGAACACCGGGGAGCTGTTTTTT. It codes for CASSYPGTGNTGELFF.

This chain uses TRBV27 with TRBJ2-7; D is undetermined. Trimming removed 2 bases from V and 3 bases from J, with 14 bases in between. The CDR3 consists of 15 residues. Germline V gives CDR1 MNHEY, CDR2 SMNVEV (reference sequence). The CDR3 protein is CASSLVLGGNYEQYF. The CDR3 DNA follows: TGTGCCAGCAGTTTAGTACTCGGCGGAAACTACGAGCAGTACTTC.

The chain carries TRBV5-1 and TRBJ1-5; TRBD1 matches at 10 bases. The CDR3 consists of 16 residues. J lost 4 bases, V lost 4 bases, and 8 bases had no gene match. Germline V lookup: CDR1 SGHRS, CDR2 YFSETQ. The chain's CDR3 is CASSVSGTGVNQPQHF. The CDR3 DNA sequence: TGCGCCAGCAGCGTGTCCGGGACAGGGGTAAATCAGCCCCAGCATTTT.

At least ten counts were recorded for this clone. The V gene is TRBV6-6, the J gene TRBJ1-1; weak D call: TRBD1 (6 bases). CDR1 is MNHNY, CDR2 SVGAGI, per germline (reference sequence). The CDR3 extends over 16 amino acids. V was cut by 7 bases and J by 3 bases, with 21 bases left in between. This CDR3 reads CASTTVSWGPDTEAFF. The CDR3 region has the DNA TGTGCCAGCACTACCGTGTCTTGGGGGCCTGACACTGAAGCTTTCTTT.

The chain has TRBV5-1 and TRBJ1-3, with D maybe TRBD1 (6 bases). Germline values: CDR1 SGHRS, CDR2 YFSETQ. The CDR3 loop spans 16 amino acids. Trimming removed 0 bases at V and 0 bases at J, with 10 bases between. The CDR3 region has the DNA TGCGCCAGCAGCTTGGTTCAGGGGCCCTCTGGAAACACCATATATTTT. This sequence encodes CASSLVQGPSGNTIYF.

The chain has TRBV5-1 and TRBJ2-5; D possibly corresponds to TRBD2 (6 bases). Germline-derived CDR1 and CDR2 are SGHRS and YFSETQ. Trimming left V 5 bases short and J 0 bases short, with 17 bases between. The CDR3 is 16 amino acids. CDR3 in amino acids: CASRVGGGVNQETQYF. The DNA for the CDR3 is TGCGCCAGCAGGGTTGGAGGAGGGGTGAACCAAGAGACCCAGTACTTC. The whole variable domain, remainder taken from reference TRBV5-1 and TRBJ2-5, is KAGVTQTPRYLIKTRGQQVTLSCSPISGHRSVSWYQQTPGQGLQFLFEYFSETQRNKGNFPGRFSGRQFSNSRSEMNVSTLELGDSALYLCASRVGGGVNQETQYFGPGTRLLVL.

The chain couples TRBV9 to TRBJ1-1; 7 nucleotides align to TRBD1. The V gene's germline CDR1 is SGDLS and CDR2 YYNGEE. V shed 3 bases and J 3 bases; nucleotides not matched to a gene: 2. This CDR3 contains 13 residues. The CDR3 DNA reads as TGTGCCAGCAGCGGACAGGGAGACACTGAAGCTTTCTTT. Translating gives CASSGQGDTEAFF.

The chain has TRBV27 and TRBJ1-5; 8 nucleotides match TRBD1. V shed 6 bases, J shed 5 bases, and the junction held 9 bases outside the gene matches. Germline V CDR1 and CDR2: MNHEY, SMNVEV (reference sequence). CDR3 length: 15 residues. The CDR3 sequence is CASRTQGALYQPQHF. Written as DNA, the CDR3 is TGTGCCAGCAGAACTCAGGGGGCCTTGTATCAGCCCCAGCATTTT.

A few counts support this clone. The V and J genes are TRBV2 and TRBJ2-7; D is ambiguous. Germline V gene data show CDR1 as SNHLY and CDR2 as FYNNEI. V was pared by 6 bases and J by 0 bases, with 15 bases between. This CDR3 has 15 amino acids. The CDR3 region is CASRQISGSSYEQYF. CDR3 nucleotides: TGTGCCAGCAGACAAATCTCCGGGTCCTCCTACGAGCAGTACTTC.

The chain has TRBV4-2 and TRBJ1-4; D might be TRBD1 (5 bases). V shed 1 base and J shed 0 bases, with 9 bases lying between them. This CDR3 contains 16 residues. Germline V gives CDR1 LGHNA, CDR2 YNFKEQ. In nucleotides, the CDR3 is TGTGCCAGCAGCCAAGGGACATCTGCAACTAATGAAAAACTGTTTTTT. Its translation is CASSQGTSATNEKLFF.